The 15 T cell receptor beta chains below were found in one sample sequenced in a study of OX40 agonist ivuxolimab in advanced cancers. Measured with immunoSEQ multiplex PCR; TCRdb has only the in-frame clones, and not every one. The repertoire holds under 60,000 clones, with about nine tenths as singletons. The sample in question was CD4+ or CD8+ T cells sorted from blood, obtained in a trial of the OX40 agonist ivuxolimab. The receptors were gathered from an adult with an advanced solid tumor such as melanoma, head and neck, liver or kidney cancer.

The chain recombines TRBV7-9 with TRBJ2-7; D tentatively reads TRBD1 or TRBD2 (5 bases each). CDR3 size: 17 residues. Trimming took 5 bases from V and 0 from J, leaving 20 bases between them. Germline loops: CDR1 SEHNR, CDR2 FQNEAQ (reference sequence). The CDR3 sequence is CASSALGAGLTSYEQYF. The CDR3, as DNA: TGTGCCAGCAGCGCCCTCGGGGCGGGCCTTACCTCCTACGAGCAGTACTTC.

The V gene is TRBV10-2, the J gene TRBJ2-3, with D perhaps TRBD1 (6 bases). Germline loops: CDR1 WSHSY, CDR2 SAAADI. Trimming removed 5 bases at V and 6 bases at J, with 12 bases between. This CDR3 contains 13 residues. CDR3 nucleotide sequence: TGCGCCAGCAGTTCACAGGGAGCCGATACGCAGTATTTT. Protein sequence: CASSSQGADTQYF.

This chain joins TRBV7-9 and TRBJ2-1; 11 bases fit TRBD1. CDR1 SEHNR and CDR2 FQNEAQ come from the germline V gene (reference sequence). Trimming at V came to 4 bases and at J to 5 bases, leaving 4 bases not matched to a gene. The CDR3 is 15 amino acids. The CDR3 is CASSYGQGADNEQFF. CDR3 in DNA: TGTGCCAGCAGCTACGGACAGGGGGCGGACAATGAGCAGTTCTTC.

The chain joins TRBV5-1 to TRBJ2-1; possible D gene TRBD2, 7 bases. The CDR3 sequence is 14 residues long. V was trimmed by 6 bases and J by 8 bases, leaving 18 bases between them. Germline V gives CDR1 SGHRS, CDR2 YFSETQ. The CDR3 region has the DNA TGCGCCAGCACTAACGGGGGGCGCTGGGATGAGCAGTTCTTC. Its protein is CASTNGGRWDEQFF.

The chain combines TRBV5-5 with TRBJ2-7; 8 bases agree with TRBD2. Trimming at V came to 4 bases and at J to 3 bases, leaving 9 bases not matched to a gene. The germline V gene has CDR1 SGHKS and CDR2 YYEKEE (reference sequence). The CDR3 spans 15 residues. The CDR3: CASSISGGTGYEQYF. The CDR3 nucleotides are TGTGCCAGCAGCATTTCGGGGGGGACCGGCTACGAGCAGTACTTC.

The chain joins TRBV27 to TRBJ2-2; tentatively, D is TRBD1 (6 bases). In germline, CDR1 is MNHEY, CDR2 SMNVEV (reference sequence). The CDR3 has 13 residues. V was cut by 9 bases and J by 1 base, with 9 bases left in between. In DNA form, the CDR3 reads TGTGCCAGTCGACAGGTGAACACCGGGGAGCTGTTTTTT. It translates to CASRQVNTGELFF.

The chain has TRBV18 and TRBJ2-1, with 10 nucleotides matching TRBD2. Germline assignment: CDR1 KGHSH and CDR2 LQKENI. The trim removed 2 bases at V and 4 bases at J, leaving 2 bases unmatched. The CDR3 consists of 15 residues. The CDR3 DNA reads TGTGCCAGCTCACCAGGAGCGGGGGGGTACAATGAGCAGTTCTTC. It yields the protein CASSPGAGGYNEQFF.

This clone was observed a single time. V and J are TRBV4-3 and TRBJ2-1; tentative D call: TRBD2 (6 bases). CDR3 length: 21 amino acids. V was cut by 1 base and J by 7 bases, with 32 bases left in between. In germline, CDR1 is LGHNA, CDR2 YSLEER. CDR3 DNA: TGCGCCAGCAGCCAAGGAGCGGACTACTGGGCCTACGTGTCATTCACGAATGAGCAGTTCTTC. Translated, it gives CASSQGADYWAYVSFTNEQFF.

The CDR3, as DNA: TGTGCCAGCTCACCAAGAACAGAAGAGACCCAGTACTTC. It translates to CASSPRTEETQYF. J is TRBJ2-5 and V is TRBV18; D uncertain. Trimming left V 2 bases short and J 3 bases short, with 7 bases between. CDR1 is KGHSH, CDR2 LQKENI, per germline. CDR3 length: 13 amino acids.

V is TRBV6-6 and J is TRBJ1-2; D not resolved. V was trimmed by 5 bases and J by 3 bases, leaving 7 bases between them. This CDR3 spans 12 amino acids. Germline V gene sequence: CDR1 MNHNY, CDR2 SVGAGI (reference sequence). CDR3 region: CASSRVDYGYTF. DNA of the CDR3: TGTGCCAGCAGTCGGGTTGACTATGGCTACACCTTC.

This sequence joins TRBV6-1 and TRBJ1-3, with D unclear. In germline, CDR1 is MNHNS, CDR2 SASEGT. The CDR3 runs to 11 residues. Trimming removed 5 bases from V and 4 bases from J, with 3 bases in between. The CDR3 nucleotides are TGTGCCAGCAGTCTCGGAAACACCATATATTTT. It specifies CASSLGNTIYF.

The chain employs TRBV7-9 and TRBJ1-1, with TRBD1 identical over 7 bases. Germline loops: CDR1 SEHNR, CDR2 FQNEAQ (reference sequence). The CDR3 sequence is 11 residues long. Trimming took 6 bases from V and 6 from J; bases not matched to a gene: 1. The CDR3 nucleotides are TGTGCCAGCAGGACAGGGTCTGAAGCTTTCTTT. This encodes CASRTGSEAFF.

The chain links TRBV4-2 to TRBJ1-2, with D tentatively TRBD1 (6 bases). V gave up 1 base and J gave up 6 bases, with 9 bases separating them. Germline assignment: CDR1 LGHNA and CDR2 YNFKEQ. CDR3 length: 13 amino acids. The CDR3 protein is CASSQAGGNGYTF. CDR3 DNA: TGTGCCAGCAGCCAAGCGGGGGGCAATGGCTACACCTTC.

This clone was recorded only once. V gene TRBV29-1 combines with J gene TRBJ1-2, with D perhaps TRBD1 (6 bases). CDR1 is SQVTM, CDR2 ANQGSEA, per germline. The CDR3 contains 15 residues. The V end was cut by 4 bases, the J end by 0 bases, with 15 bases between. CDR3 coding DNA: TGCAGCGTTGGACAGGCTGACATTACTAACTATGGCTACACCTTC. Amino acids: CSVGQADITNYGYTF.

The V and J genes are TRBV11-2 and TRBJ2-4; weak D call: TRBD1 (6 bases). The germline gives CDR1 SGHAT, CDR2 FQNNGV. V gave up 2 bases and J gave up 4 bases, with 15 bases separating them. The CDR3 has 16 amino acids. CDR3 bases: TGTGCCAGCAGCTTAATGTCGGGACAACTAAAAAACATTCAGTACTTC. It is translated as CASSLMSGQLKNIQYF.